Listed below are T cell receptor beta chains from one sample, sequenced in a study of blood T cell repertoires in COVID-19. The method was immunoSEQ multiplex PCR; TCRdb's version includes in-frame clones alone and lacks a portion of them. The sample contains under 400,000 clones, around 86% of which appear only once. Sequencing was carried out using PBMCs or T cells enriched from blood (not recorded which). These receptor sequences come from a woman aged 40 to 50 with acute COVID-19. Both conserved end residues are trimmed from each CDR3. Each record gives: V gene, CDR3 protein.

TRBV28,ASSSTGGEVGTEAF
TRBV27,ASSLSGVSYT
TRBV5-4,ASSDRDRGYGYT
TRBV11-3,ASSLYVGSNTGELF
TRBV2,ASIEETAASGNTIY
TRBV5-1,ASSLDGATLREQY
TRBV28,ASSPLRGGHTEAF
TRBV5-6,ASSLITQGRGAF
TRBV9,ASSVDLRLSSGNTIY
TRBV5-4,ASSGGGGNEKLF
TRBV29-1,SEDRADGYT
TRBV7-9,ASSYGFSGQGGEKLF
TRBV9,ASSGGHLGSPLH
TRBV10-3,AISEPTSGRAAQY
TRBV10-3,AIWGGDNRDRAYEQY
TRBV29-1,SVAKRMKYNEQF
TRBV4-2,ASSQPQGALYEQY
TRBV5-6,ASSLQFYEQY
TRBV18,ASSPDRNYGYT
TRBV6-5,ASSSGGVYNEQF
TRBV7-2,ASSLYRDLVLRYT
TRBV4-1,ASSPSTGTTEQY
TRBV6-2/TRBV6-3,ASSYSGTGVLNTQY
TRBV11-3,ASSLGQQNTDTQY
TRBV18,ASSLATSGILAKPGNEQY
TRBV21-1,ASSKAQGENTEAF
TRBV7-6,ASSPRQAINSGNTIY
TRBV7-9,ASSTRQGHNSPLH
TRBV18,ASSPLLGTGPKMREKLF
TRBV19,ASSIGQGEHEQF
TRBV4-3,ASSQDPAGTAGVLSYEQY
TRBV6-2/TRBV6-3,ASSPRGTGRSLNEQF
TRBV5-5,ASSLDSGAGNTIY
TRBV7-2,ASTSRGGELF
TRBV28,ASTPMGGAGNEQF
TRBV5-1,ASSLAQFYEQY
TRBV5-4,ASSTPSTSSYEQY
TRBV6-5,ASSIRRLETQY
TRBV18,ASSPPQGWTTEAF
TRBV5-1,ASSSPDRGPEQY
TRBV9,ASDRTGGDGYT
TRBV7-9,ASSSGVTVDSPLH
TRBV7-2,ASSYKRLGQGSDTQY
TRBV5-1,ASSLRGQGLGELF
TRBV5-5,ASSHNPQAGANVLT
TRBV5-1,ASSLGQGVGETQY
TRBV6-5,ASSLQGGPQETQY
TRBV3-1/TRBV3-2,ASSQDTSGVQETQY